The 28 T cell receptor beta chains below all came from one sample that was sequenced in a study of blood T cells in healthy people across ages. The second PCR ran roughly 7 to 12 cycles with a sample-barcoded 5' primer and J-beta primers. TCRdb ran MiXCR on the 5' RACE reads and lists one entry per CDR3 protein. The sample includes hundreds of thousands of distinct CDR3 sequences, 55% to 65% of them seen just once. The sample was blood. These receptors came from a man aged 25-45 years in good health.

DNA for the CDR3: TGTGCCAGCAGTTACTATCCGGAGAACTACGAGCAGTACTTC. Its translation: CASSYYPENYEQYF. The gene calls are TRBV6-5 and TRBJ2-5; D unresolved. The end of the DNA fits TRBJ2-7 better, so the J call may be wrong. The CDR3 length is 14 residues. From germline, CDR1 is MNHEY and CDR2 SVGAGI.

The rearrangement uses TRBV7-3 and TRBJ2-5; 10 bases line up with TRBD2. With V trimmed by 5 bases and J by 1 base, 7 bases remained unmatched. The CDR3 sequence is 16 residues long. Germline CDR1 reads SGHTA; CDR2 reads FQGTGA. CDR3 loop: CASSPGLAAVQETQYF. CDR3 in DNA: TGTGCCAGCAGCCCTGGACTAGCGGCGGTCCAAGAGACCCAGTACTTC.

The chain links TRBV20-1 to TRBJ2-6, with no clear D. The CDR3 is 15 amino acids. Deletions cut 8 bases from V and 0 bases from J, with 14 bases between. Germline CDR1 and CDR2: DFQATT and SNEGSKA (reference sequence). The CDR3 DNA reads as TGCAGTACCTTGCGTATAAGCTCTGGGGCCAACGTCCTGACTTTC. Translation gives CSTLRISSGANVLTF.

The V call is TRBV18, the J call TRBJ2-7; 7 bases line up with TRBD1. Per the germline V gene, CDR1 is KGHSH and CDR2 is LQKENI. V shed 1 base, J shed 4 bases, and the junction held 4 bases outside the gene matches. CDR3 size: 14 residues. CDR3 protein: CASSPQGQPYEQYF. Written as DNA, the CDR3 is TGTGCCAGCTCACCACAGGGACAGCCTTACGAGCAGTACTTC.

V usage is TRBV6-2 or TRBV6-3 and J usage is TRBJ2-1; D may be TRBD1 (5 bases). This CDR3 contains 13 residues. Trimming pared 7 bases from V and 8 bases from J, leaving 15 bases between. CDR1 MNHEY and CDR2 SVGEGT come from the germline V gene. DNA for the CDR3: TGTGCCAGCACCTTGGACAAAAGGGATGAGCAGTTCTTC. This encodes CASTLDKRDEQFF.

CDR3 protein: CASTGTADEKLFF. CDR3 bases: TGTGCCAGCACAGGTACGGCGGATGAAAAACTGTTTTTT. The V call is TRBV14, the J call TRBJ1-4, with no clear D. CDR3 length: 13 amino acids. CDR1 and CDR2 (germline): SGHDN, FVKESK. Between the trimmed V and J ends, which lost 7 bases and 6 bases, there was a span of 12 bases.

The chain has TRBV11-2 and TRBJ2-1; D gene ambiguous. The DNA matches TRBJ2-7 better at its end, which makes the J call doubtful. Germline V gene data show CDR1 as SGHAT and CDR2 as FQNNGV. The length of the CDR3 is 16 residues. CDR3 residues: CASSSRLQSSYNEQYF. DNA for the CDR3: TGTGCCAGCAGCTCCAGACTCCAGAGCTCCTACAATGAGCAGTACTTC.

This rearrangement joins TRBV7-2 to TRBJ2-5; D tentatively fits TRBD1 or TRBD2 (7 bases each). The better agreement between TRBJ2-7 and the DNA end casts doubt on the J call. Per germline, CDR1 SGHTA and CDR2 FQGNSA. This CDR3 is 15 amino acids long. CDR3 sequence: CASSLEQGRAYEQYF. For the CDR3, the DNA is TGTGCCAGCAGCTTAGAACAGGGGAGGGCTTACGAGCAGTACTTC.

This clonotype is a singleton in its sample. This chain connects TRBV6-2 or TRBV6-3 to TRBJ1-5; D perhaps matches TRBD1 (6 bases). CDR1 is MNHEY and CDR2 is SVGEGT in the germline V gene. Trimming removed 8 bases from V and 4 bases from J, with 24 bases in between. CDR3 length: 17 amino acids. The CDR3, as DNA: TGTGCCAGCCTTAACGCACGGTCGGCAGGGGAAAATCAGCCCCAGCATTTT. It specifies CASLNARSAGENQPQHF.

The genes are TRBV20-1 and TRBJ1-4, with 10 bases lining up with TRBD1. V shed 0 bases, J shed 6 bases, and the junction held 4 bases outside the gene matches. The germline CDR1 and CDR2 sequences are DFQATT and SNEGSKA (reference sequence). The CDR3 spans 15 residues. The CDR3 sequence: CSARDLGQGDEKLFF. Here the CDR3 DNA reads TGCAGTGCTAGAGACCTCGGACAGGGGGATGAAAAACTGTTTTTT.

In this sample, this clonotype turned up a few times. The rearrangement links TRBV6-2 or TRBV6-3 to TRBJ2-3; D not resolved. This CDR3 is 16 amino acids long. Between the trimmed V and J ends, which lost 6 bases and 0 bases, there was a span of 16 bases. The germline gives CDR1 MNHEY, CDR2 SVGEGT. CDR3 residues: CASSRARTFSTDTQYF. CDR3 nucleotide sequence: TGTGCCAGCAGCAGAGCGAGGACCTTCAGCACAGATACGCAGTATTTT.

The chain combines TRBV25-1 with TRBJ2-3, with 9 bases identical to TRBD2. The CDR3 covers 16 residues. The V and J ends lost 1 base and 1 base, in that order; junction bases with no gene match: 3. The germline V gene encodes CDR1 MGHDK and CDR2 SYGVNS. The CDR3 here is CASSECLAGRTDTQYF. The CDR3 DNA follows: TGTGCCAGCAGTGAATGTCTAGCGGGGCGCACAGATACGCAGTATTTT. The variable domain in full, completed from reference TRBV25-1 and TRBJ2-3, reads EADIYQTPRYLVIGTGKKITLECSQTMGHDKMYWYQQDPGMELHLIHYSYGVNSTEKGDLSSESTVSRIRTEHFPLTLESARPSHTSQYLCASSECLAGRTDTQYFGPGTRLTVL.

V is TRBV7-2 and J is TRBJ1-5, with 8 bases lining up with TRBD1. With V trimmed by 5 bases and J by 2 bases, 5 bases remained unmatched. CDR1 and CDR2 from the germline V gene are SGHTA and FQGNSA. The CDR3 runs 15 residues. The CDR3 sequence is CASSVDRGRNQPQHF. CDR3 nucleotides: TGTGCCAGCAGCGTTGACAGGGGCCGCAATCAGCCCCAGCATTTT.

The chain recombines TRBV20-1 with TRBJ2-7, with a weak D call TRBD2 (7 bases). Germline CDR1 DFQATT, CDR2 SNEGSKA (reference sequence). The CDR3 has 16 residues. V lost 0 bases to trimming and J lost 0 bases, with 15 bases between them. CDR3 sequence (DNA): TGCAGTGCTAGAGATGAGGGGGGGACACACTCCTACGAGCAGTACTTC. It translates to CSARDEGGTHSYEQYF.

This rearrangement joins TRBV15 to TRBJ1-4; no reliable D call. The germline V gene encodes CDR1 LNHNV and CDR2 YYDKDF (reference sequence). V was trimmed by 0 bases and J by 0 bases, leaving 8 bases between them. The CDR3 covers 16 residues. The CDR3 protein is CATSREPLSTNEKLFF. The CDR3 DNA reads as TGTGCCACCAGCAGAGAACCACTCTCAACTAATGAAAAACTGTTTTTT.

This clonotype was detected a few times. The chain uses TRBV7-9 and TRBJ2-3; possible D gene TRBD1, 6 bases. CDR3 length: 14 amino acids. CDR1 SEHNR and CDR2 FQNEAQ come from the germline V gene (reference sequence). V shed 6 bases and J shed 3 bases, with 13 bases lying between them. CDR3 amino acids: CASRPPQGTDTQYF. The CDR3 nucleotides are TGTGCCAGCAGGCCCCCTCAGGGGACAGATACGCAGTATTTT.

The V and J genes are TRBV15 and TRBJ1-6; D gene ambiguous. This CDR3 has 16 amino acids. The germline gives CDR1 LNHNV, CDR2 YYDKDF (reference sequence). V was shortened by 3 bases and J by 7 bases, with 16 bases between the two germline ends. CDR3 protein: CATSRRGTRRNSPLHF. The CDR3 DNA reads TGTGCCACCAGCAGGAGAGGCACCCGAAGGAATTCACCCCTCCACTTT. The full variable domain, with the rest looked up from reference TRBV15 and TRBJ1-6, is DAMVIQNPRYQVTQFGKPVTLSCSQTLNHNVMYWYQQKSSQAPKLLFHYYDKDFNNEADTPDNFQSRRPNTSFCFLDIRSPGLGDTAMYLCATSRRGTRRNSPLHFGNGTRLTVT.

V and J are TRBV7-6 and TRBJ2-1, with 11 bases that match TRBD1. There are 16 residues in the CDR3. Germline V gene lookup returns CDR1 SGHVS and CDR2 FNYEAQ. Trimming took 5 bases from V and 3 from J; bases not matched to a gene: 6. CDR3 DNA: TGTGCCAGCAGCCCGCCCGGGACAGGGGGCTACAATGAGCAGTTCTTC. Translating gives CASSPPGTGGYNEQFF.

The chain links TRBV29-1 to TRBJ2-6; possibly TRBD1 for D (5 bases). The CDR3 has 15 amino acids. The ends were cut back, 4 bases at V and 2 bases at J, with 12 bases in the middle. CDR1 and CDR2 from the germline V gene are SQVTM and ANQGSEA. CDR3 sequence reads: CSVGIGATGANVLTF. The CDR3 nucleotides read TGCAGCGTTGGAATAGGGGCAACTGGGGCCAACGTCCTGACTTTC.

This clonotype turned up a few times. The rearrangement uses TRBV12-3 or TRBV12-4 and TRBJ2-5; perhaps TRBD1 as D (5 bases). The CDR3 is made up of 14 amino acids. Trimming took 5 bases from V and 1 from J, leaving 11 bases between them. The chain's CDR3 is CASSIGHSQETQYF. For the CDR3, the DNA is TGTGCCAGCAGTATCGGACATTCCCAAGAGACCCAGTACTTC.

The CDR3 DNA reads TGTGCCAGCAGGCCCCATGCCGGGTCGACGCAGTATTTT. It codes for CASRPHAGSTQYF. The chain employs TRBV27 and TRBJ2-3; D call uncertain. CDR1 and CDR2 (germline): MNHEY, SMNVEV (reference sequence). The CDR3 contains 13 residues. The V gene lost 6 bases and the J gene lost 9 bases, with 16 bases spanning the gap.

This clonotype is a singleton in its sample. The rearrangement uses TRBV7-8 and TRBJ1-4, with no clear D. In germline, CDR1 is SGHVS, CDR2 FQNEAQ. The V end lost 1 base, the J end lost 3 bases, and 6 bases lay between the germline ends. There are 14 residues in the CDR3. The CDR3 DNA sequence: TGTGCCAGCAGCTTAGACGAGGCTAATGAAAAACTGTTTTTT. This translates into CASSLDEANEKLFF.

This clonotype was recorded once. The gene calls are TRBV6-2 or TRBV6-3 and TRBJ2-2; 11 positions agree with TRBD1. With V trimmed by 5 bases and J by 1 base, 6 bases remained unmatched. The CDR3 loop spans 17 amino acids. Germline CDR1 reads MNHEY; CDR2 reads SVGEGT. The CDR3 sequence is CASSRPGTGGNTGELFF. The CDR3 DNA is TGTGCCAGCAGTCGTCCCGGGACAGGGGGGAACACCGGGGAGCTGTTTTTT.

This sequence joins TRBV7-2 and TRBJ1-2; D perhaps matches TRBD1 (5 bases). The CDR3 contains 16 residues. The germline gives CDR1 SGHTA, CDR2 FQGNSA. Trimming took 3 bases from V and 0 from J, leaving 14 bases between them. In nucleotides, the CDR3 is TGTGCCAGCAGCTTGGAGGGCAGGGTATCTAACTATGGCTACACCTTC. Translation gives CASSLEGRVSNYGYTF.

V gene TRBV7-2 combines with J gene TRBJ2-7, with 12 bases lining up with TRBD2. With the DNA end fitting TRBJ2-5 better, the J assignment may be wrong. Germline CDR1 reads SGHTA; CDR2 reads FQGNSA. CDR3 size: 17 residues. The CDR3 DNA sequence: TGTGCCAGCAGTCTGGGGACTCGACTAGCGGGGGTGGAGACCCAGTACTTC. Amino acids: CASSLGTRLAGVETQYF.

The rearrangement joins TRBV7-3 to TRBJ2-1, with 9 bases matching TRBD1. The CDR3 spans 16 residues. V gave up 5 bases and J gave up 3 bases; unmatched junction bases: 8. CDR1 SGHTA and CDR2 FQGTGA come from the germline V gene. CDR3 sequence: CASSQNRDRDYNEQFF. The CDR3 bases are TGTGCCAGCAGCCAAAACCGGGACAGGGACTACAATGAGCAGTTCTTC.

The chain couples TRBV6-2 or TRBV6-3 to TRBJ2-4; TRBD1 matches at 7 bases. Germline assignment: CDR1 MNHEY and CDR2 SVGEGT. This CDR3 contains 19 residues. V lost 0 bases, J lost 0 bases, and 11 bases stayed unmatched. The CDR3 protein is CASSYSGTDSPGAKNIQYF. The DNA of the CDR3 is TGTGCCAGCAGTTACTCCGGGACAGACTCCCCGGGAGCCAAAAACATTCAGTACTTC.

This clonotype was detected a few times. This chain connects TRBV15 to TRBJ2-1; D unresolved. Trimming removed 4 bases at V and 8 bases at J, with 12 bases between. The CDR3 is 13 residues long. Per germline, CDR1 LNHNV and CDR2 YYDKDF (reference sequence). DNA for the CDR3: TGTGCCACCAGCATCCGTACGCGCCATGAGCAGTTCTTC. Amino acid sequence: CATSIRTRHEQFF.